The present entry profiles one T cell receptor beta chain with its context. This entry belongs to a study of blood T cell repertoires in COVID-19. Produced via immunoSEQ multiplex PCR; TCRdb's table is partial and in-frame only. This repertoire shows some 30,000 clones, approximately 81% found once; its top ten account for roughly 9.8%. The germline V and J ends were trimmed by 3 bases and 1 base, with 9 bases remaining between them. Germline V gene data show CDR1 as ENHRY and CDR2 as SYGVKD. This CDR3 has 14 amino acids. Sequenced: peripheral blood. This chain connects TRBV10-3 to TRBJ1-1; D perhaps matches TRBD1 (5 bases). The sequence was obtained from an older man with active COVID-19. CDR3 residues: CAISEVRANTEAFF. Written as DNA, the CDR3 is TGTGCCATCAGTGAAGTCAGGGCGAACACTGAAGCTTTCTTT.